This T cell receptor beta chain was recorded in a study of Ad26.COV2.S vaccination and SARS-CoV-2 variants. Sample treatment: over 15 received Ad26.COV2.S at low or high dose, single or two shots; 5 received placebo; per-sample allocation not given. Sampling occurred on day 63 after the first vaccine or placebo injection. Germline CDR1 KGHSH, CDR2 LQKENI. V was pared by 3 bases and J by 5 bases, with 13 bases between. The CDR3 consists of 15 residues. TCRdb's copy holds only in-frame clones and misses some; the assay was immunoSEQ multiplex PCR. There are fewer than 400,000 clones in the sample; roughly nine tenths occur only once, and 3% to 3.5% lies in the top ten.

The origin of this receptor is a person aged 18 to 59 who received the Ad26.COV2.S COVID-19 vaccine or a placebo. The chain employs TRBV18 and TRBJ2-2, with D perhaps TRBD2 (6 bases). Sequencing used peripheral blood, obtained in a trial of Ad26.COV2.S vaccine versus placebo. This chain's CDR3 is CASSPMIAETGELFF. The CDR3 DNA is TGTGCCAGCTCACCCATGATAGCGGAGACCGGGGAGCTGTTTTTT.